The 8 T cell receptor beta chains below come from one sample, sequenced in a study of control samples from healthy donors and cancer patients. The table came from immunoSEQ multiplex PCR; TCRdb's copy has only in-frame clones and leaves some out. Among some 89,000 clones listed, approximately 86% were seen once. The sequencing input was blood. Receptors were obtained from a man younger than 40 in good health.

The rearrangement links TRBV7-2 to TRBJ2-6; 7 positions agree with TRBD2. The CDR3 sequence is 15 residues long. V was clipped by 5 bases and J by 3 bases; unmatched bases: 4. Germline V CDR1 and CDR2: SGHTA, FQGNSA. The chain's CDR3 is CASSAGEGGANVLTF. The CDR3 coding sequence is TGTGCCAGCAGCGCGGGGGAAGGTGGGGCCAACGTCCTGACTTTC.

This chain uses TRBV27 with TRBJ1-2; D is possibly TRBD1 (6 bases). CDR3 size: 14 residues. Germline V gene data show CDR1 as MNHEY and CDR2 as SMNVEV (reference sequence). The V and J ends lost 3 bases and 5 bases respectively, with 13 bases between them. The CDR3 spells CASSFVDSDYGYTF. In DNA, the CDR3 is TGTGCCAGCAGTTTCGTGGACAGCGATTATGGCTACACCTTC.

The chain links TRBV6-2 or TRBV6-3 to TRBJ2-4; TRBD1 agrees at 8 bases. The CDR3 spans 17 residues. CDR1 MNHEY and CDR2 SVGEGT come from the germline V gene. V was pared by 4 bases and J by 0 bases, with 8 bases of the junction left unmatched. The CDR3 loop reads CASSSLDRDIAKNIQYF. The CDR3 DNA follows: TGTGCCAGCAGTTCCCTGGACAGGGATATAGCCAAAAACATTCAGTACTTC.

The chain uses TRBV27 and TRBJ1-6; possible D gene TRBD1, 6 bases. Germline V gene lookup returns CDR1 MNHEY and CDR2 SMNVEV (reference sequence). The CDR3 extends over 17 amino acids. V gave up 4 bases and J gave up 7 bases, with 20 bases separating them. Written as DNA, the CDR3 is TGTGCCAGCAGTTCAACGGGACATATCAAACCAAATTCACCCCTCCACTTT. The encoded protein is CASSSTGHIKPNSPLHF.

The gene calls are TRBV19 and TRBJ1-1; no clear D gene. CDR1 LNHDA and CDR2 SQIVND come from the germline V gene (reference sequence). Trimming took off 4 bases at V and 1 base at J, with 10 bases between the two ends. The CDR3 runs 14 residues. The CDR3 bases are TGTGCCAGTAGTAAGAGGGAAGCGAACACTGAAGCTTTCTTT. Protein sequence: CASSKREANTEAFF.

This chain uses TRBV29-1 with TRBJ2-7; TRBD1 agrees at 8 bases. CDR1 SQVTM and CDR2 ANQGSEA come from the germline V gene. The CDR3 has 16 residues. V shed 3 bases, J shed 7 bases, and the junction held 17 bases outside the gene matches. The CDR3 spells CSVDVTGVSSSREQYF. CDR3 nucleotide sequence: TGCAGCGTTGACGTGACAGGGGTCTCCTCCTCGAGGGAGCAGTACTTC.

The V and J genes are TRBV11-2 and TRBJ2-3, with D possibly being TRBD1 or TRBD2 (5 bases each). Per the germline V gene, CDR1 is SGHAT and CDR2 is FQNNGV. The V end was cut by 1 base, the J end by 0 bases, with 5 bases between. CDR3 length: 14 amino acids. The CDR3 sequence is CASSLGDSTDTQYF. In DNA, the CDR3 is TGTGCCAGCAGCTTAGGGGACAGCACAGATACGCAGTATTTT.

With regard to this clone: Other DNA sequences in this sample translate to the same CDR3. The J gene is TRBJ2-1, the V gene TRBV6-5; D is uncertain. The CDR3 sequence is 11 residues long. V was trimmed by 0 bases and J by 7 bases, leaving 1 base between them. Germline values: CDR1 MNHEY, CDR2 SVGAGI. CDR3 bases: TGTGCCAGCAGTTACTCGAATGAGCAGTTCTTC. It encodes CASSYSNEQFF.